The clone carrying this TCR beta chain was picked up many times. Time point here: longitudinal time-point 2. Preparation of the unsorted libraries drew on 2 million PBMCs stored at -80 C. It was by 5'RACE with 10-nucleotide random UMIs that the cDNA was made. One entry per CDR3 protein, called by TCRdb with MiXCR from the 5' RACE reads. The top ten hold 6.5% to 9.5% of the sample, which has over 75,000 distinct CDR3 sequences, 5% to 6% seen once. The data were obtained in a study of neurological immune-mediated disorders. Study as a whole: For the approximately 35 multiple sclerosis patients, the disease was relapsing-remitting in about 30 and secondary progressive in 3.

J gave up 3 bases and V 6 bases, and 3 bases lay outside the gene matches. In germline, CDR1 is SQVTM, CDR2 ANQGSEA. This CDR3 is built from 12 residues. The sequence was collected from a woman aged 55 to 70 with multiple sclerosis. The chain is built from TRBV29-1 and TRBJ2-3, with 7 bases fitting TRBD2. The sample was PBMCs. Here the CDR3 reads CSVGLPTDTQYF. As DNA, the CDR3 is TGCAGCGTGGGACTACCTACAGATACGCAGTATTTT.